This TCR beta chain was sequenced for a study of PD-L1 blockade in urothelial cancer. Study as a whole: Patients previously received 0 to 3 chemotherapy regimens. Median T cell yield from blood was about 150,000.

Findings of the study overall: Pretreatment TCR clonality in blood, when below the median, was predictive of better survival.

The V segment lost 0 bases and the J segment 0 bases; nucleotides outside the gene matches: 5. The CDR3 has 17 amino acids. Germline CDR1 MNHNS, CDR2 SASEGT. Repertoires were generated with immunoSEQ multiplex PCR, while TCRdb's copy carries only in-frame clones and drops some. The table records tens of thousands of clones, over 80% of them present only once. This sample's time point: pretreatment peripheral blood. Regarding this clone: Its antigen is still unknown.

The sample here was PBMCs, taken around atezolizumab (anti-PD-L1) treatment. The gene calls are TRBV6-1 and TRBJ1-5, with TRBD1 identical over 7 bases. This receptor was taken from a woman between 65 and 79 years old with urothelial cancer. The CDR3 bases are TGTGCCAGCAGTGAAGCCCCCCCAGGGGGTAGCAATCAGCCCCAGCATTTT. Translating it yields CASSEAPPGGSNQPQHF.